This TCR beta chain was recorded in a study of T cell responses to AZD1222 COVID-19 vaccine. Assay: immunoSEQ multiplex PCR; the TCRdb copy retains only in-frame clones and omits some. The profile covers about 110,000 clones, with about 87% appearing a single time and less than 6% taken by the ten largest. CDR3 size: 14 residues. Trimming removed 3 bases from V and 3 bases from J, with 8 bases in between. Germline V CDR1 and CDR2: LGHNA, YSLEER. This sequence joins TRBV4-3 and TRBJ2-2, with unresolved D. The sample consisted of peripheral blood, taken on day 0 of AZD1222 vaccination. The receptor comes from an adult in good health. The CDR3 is CASSHRRYTGELFF. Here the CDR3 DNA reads TGCGCCAGCAGCCACAGGCGTTACACCGGGGAGCTGTTTTTT.